The TCR beta chain described here comes from a study of Ad26.COV2.S vaccination and SARS-CoV-2 variants. Across the whole study: Ad26.COV2.S given intramuscularly, once or twice 56 days apart.

The CDR3 contains 13 residues. The germline gives CDR1 MNHEY, CDR2 SMNVEV (reference sequence). V was clipped by 4 bases and J by 3 bases, with 9 bases between them. Treatment defined: 15 to 20 received Ad26.COV2.S at low or high dose, single or two shots; 5 received placebo; per-sample allocation not given. Sampling occurred on day 63 after the first vaccine or placebo injection. The method was immunoSEQ multiplex PCR; TCRdb's version includes in-frame clones alone and lacks a portion of them. The table lists under 550,000 clones, 88% of them singletons. The rearrangement joins TRBV27 to TRBJ1-1; D not certain. This sample comprised peripheral blood, obtained in a trial of Ad26.COV2.S vaccine versus placebo. This receptor was identified in a person aged 18-60 years who received the Ad26.COV2.S COVID-19 vaccine or a placebo. CDR3 residues: CASSSPLDTEAFF. CDR3 nucleotides: TGTGCCAGCAGTTCTCCGTTGGACACTGAAGCTTTCTTT.